This T cell receptor (beta chain) was captured in a study of T cell repertoires in cytomegalovirus infection. Study-wide results and limits: HLA-C-restricted CMV-specific TCR beta clonotypes were dominant in the ex vivo response.

Germline CDR1 is LNHDA and CDR2 is SQIVND (reference sequence). The CDR3 is made up of 15 amino acids. V lost 2 bases and J lost 3; bases outside the gene matches: 5. With respect to this clonotype: Its target is not known.

TCRdb processed the reads anew with MiXCR; each CDR3 protein has one entry. The repertoire holds 800,000 to 950,000 distinct CDR3 sequences, with approximately 29% as singletons. Sample: cultured CD8+ T cells from PBMCs, taken from culture after CMV antigen stimulation. The chain links TRBV19 to TRBJ1-1; TRBD1 matches at 8 bases. This clonotype was obtained from a human donor in good health (CMV status not recorded). Some clones in this sample may be carry-over from other donors' samples. The CDR3: CASSIRRGRDTEAFF. As DNA, the CDR3 is TGTGCCAGTAGTATACGCAGGGGGCGGGACACTGAAGCTTTCTTT.